The T cell receptor (beta chain) under discussion was sequenced for a study of PD-1 blockade in classical Hodgkin lymphoma. Every patient had relapsed following autologous stem cell transplantation, and cohorts differed in brentuximab vedotin exposure. The CDR3 contains 16 residues. The germline gives CDR1 MNHNS, CDR2 SASEGT. J lost 0 bases, V lost 3 bases, and 4 bases had no gene match. A remark on this clone: What it binds is not known.

Libraries were prepared by immunoSEQ multiplex PCR; TCRdb keeps only in-frame clonotypes and omits some of them. Among around 96,000 clones listed, approximately 80% were seen once. General study results and limits: Patients newly diagnosed and complete responders had comparable baseline diversity. Newly diagnosed patients were said to have less baseline TCR diversity than healthy donors did. There remain no defined causes for the repertoire differences, which possibly reflect disease activity or prior therapy.

This sample comprised peripheral blood mononuclear cells (PBMCs), obtained at baseline. The receptor was derived from a human donor with classical Hodgkin lymphoma. The chain has TRBV6-1 and TRBJ1-4; TRBD1 agrees at 7 bases. In DNA, the CDR3 is TGTGCCAGCAGTGACCCGGGACAGCCAACTAATGAAAAACTGTTTTTT. Its protein product is CASSDPGQPTNEKLFF.